The following is a T cell receptor (beta chain) sequence with its context. These data are taken from a study of early T cells in non-severe SARS-CoV-2 infection. Trimming took 5 bases from V and 8 from J; bases not matched to a gene: 7. The CDR3 totals 15 residues. Germline V gene data show CDR1 as SGHVS and CDR2 as FQNEAQ. Each cDNA molecule carried a unique molecular identifier. TCRdb reprocessed the 5' RACE reads via MiXCR and lists one record per CDR3 protein. This sample has over 15,000 distinct CDR3 sequences, with about 5% found just once. Specimen: whole blood. This TCR was recovered from an adult who was a healthcare worker with PCR-confirmed SARS-CoV-2 infection or an uninfected control (not recorded which). The chain uses TRBV7-8 and TRBJ2-1; 12 nucleotides align to TRBD2. The CDR3 DNA reads TGTGCCAGCAGCCTGACTAGCGGGAGAGTTGATGAGCAGTTCTTC. It is translated as CASSLTSGRVDEQFF.